One and the same sample provided the 25 T cell receptor beta chains below, sequenced in a study of CD8+ T cells in alopecia areata. Peripheral blood samples and lesional scalp punch biopsies were obtained from alopecia areata patients. Sequencing templates came from extracted RNA that was reverse transcribed into cDNA. Produced via immunoSEQ multiplex PCR; TCRdb's table is partial and in-frame only. The table has fewer than 20,000 clones, around 66% seen once. Sequences were derived from skin, sampled at week 0. Receptor source: a human donor with alopecia areata.

V and J are TRBV2 and TRBJ2-5; no definite D call. CDR3 length equals 11 residues. Trimming left V 7 bases short and J 3 bases short, with 6 bases between. CDR1 is SNHLY and CDR2 is FYNNEI in the germline V gene. Here the CDR3 DNA reads TGTGCCAGCAAGACGGAAGAGACCCAGTACTTC. Translating gives CASKTEETQYF.

The chain joins TRBV5-4 to TRBJ1-1; no reliable D call. Germline loops: CDR1 SGHNT, CDR2 YYREEE (reference sequence). This CDR3 spans 12 amino acids. Trimming stripped 4 bases from V and 4 bases from J, with 8 bases between. The CDR3 DNA follows: TGTGCCAGCAGCCGGGCGCCCACTGAAGCTTTCTTT. Protein sequence: CASSRAPTEAFF.

This chain connects TRBV29-1 to TRBJ2-1; D possibly uses TRBD1 or TRBD2 (5 bases each). The V gene's germline CDR1 is SQVTM and CDR2 ANQGSEA. The CDR3 extends over 15 amino acids. The V end lost 5 bases, the J end lost 4 bases, and 18 bases lay between the germline ends. The CDR3 region is CSVYTGTVNYNEQFF. The CDR3 DNA is TGCAGCGTTTATACCGGGACGGTTAATTACAATGAGCAGTTCTTC.

V usage is TRBV7-2 and J usage is TRBJ1-6, with a possible D match to TRBD1 (5 bases). Germline V gives CDR1 SGHTA, CDR2 FQGNSA. The CDR3 spans 13 residues. The V gene lost 4 bases and the J gene lost 8 bases, with 9 bases spanning the gap. CDR3 in amino acids: CASSSGGDSPLHF. The CDR3 coding sequence is TGTGCCAGCAGCTCCGGGGGGGATTCACCCCTCCACTTT.

For the CDR3, the DNA is TGTGCCACCAGCAGTAGCGGGGGGGCAGATGAGCAGTTCTTC. Translation gives CATSSSGGADEQFF. V is TRBV15 and J is TRBJ2-1; 11 bases align to TRBD2. The V gene end was trimmed by 3 bases and the J gene end by 8 bases; junction bases not matched to a gene: 3. The V gene's germline CDR1 is LNHNV and CDR2 YYDKDF (reference sequence). This CDR3 has 14 amino acids.

This rearrangement joins TRBV29-1 to TRBJ2-3; 8 nucleotides line up with TRBD2. CDR1 is SQVTM and CDR2 is ANQGSEA in the germline V gene. The CDR3 covers 13 residues. Trimming took 6 bases from V and 0 from J; bases not matched to a gene: 2. The CDR3 sequence is CSVRGASTDTQYF. Here the CDR3 DNA reads TGCAGCGTGCGGGGGGCAAGCACAGATACGCAGTATTTT.

The table lists this clone with a few counts. The chain uses TRBV18 and TRBJ2-2; 8 positions agree with TRBD2. Germline V gene sequence: CDR1 KGHSH, CDR2 LQKENI. The V segment lost 6 bases and the J segment 0 bases; nucleotides outside the gene matches: 15. The CDR3 contains 19 residues. DNA of the CDR3: TGTGCCAGCTCTACCACCTCAATAGCGGGGAGCGCGAACACCGGGGAGCTGTTTTTT. Protein: CASSTTSIAGSANTGELFF.

The V call is TRBV7-2, the J call TRBJ1-2; TRBD1 matches at 7 bases. CDR1 is SGHTA, CDR2 FQGNSA, per germline. The CDR3 covers 15 residues. V shed 7 bases and J 1 base; nucleotides not matched to a gene: 9. The CDR3 is CASTKVQGDNYGYTF. The CDR3 bases are TGTGCCAGCACCAAAGTTCAGGGGGATAACTATGGCTACACCTTC.

The rearrangement joins TRBV6-1 to TRBJ2-1, with unresolved D. Germline assignment: CDR1 MNHNS and CDR2 SASEGT. The V end lost 6 bases, the J end lost 5 bases, and 11 bases lay between the germline ends. The CDR3 has 13 residues. The CDR3 here is CASRFWRHNEQFF. CDR3 nucleotide sequence: TGTGCCAGCAGATTCTGGCGCCACAATGAGCAGTTCTTC.

The V gene is TRBV6-5, the J gene TRBJ2-1; 7 nucleotides line up with TRBD1. From germline, CDR1 is MNHEY and CDR2 SVGAGI. V lost 0 bases and J lost 3; bases outside the gene matches: 2. This CDR3 has 15 residues. CDR3 sequence (DNA): TGTGCCAGCAGTTACTCAGGGGGCTTCTACAATGAGCAGTTCTTC. Translation: CASSYSGGFYNEQFF.

The chain couples TRBV7-6 to TRBJ2-1; TRBD2 might be the D (6 bases). The V end lost 5 bases, the J end lost 9 bases, and 20 bases lay between the germline ends. The CDR3 length is 15 residues. Germline V CDR1 and CDR2: SGHVS, FNYEAQ. The CDR3 DNA is TGTGCCAGCAGCCCGGCCGTGCGGGGCCCCAGTGAGCAGTTCTTC. Translation gives CASSPAVRGPSEQFF.

The rearrangement links TRBV29-1 to TRBJ1-1; 8 nucleotides align to TRBD1. CDR3 length equals 13 residues. V was pared by 6 bases and J by 3 bases, with 6 bases of the junction left unmatched. Germline-derived CDR1 and CDR2 are SQVTM and ANQGSEA. CDR3 nucleotides: TGCAGCGTCGGACAGGGTTCCCACACTGAAGCTTTCTTT. Protein product: CSVGQGSHTEAFF.

The chain carries TRBV6-6 and TRBJ2-5, with a weak D call TRBD2 (5 bases). Germline V CDR1 and CDR2: MNHNY, SVGAGI (reference sequence). This CDR3 spans 15 amino acids. Trimming pared 0 bases from V and 5 bases from J, leaving 13 bases between. The CDR3 nucleotides read TGTGCCAGCAGTTACTCGAGACTACCGGGGGAGACCCAGTACTTC. Translating it yields CASSYSRLPGETQYF.

This chain joins TRBV29-1 and TRBJ2-7; weak D call: TRBD1 (6 bases). V lost 6 bases and J 1 base, leaving 10 bases between the germline ends. The CDR3 covers 12 residues. Looked up from germline, CDR1 is SQVTM and CDR2 is ANQGSEA. Written as DNA, the CDR3 is TGCAGCGTCCAGGGGCTTTCCTACGAGCAGTACTTC. It specifies CSVQGLSYEQYF.

The chain's CDR3 is CASSLADRGDTQYF. As DNA, the CDR3 is TGCGCCAGCAGCTTAGCGGACCGGGGAGATACGCAGTATTTT. The chain recombines TRBV5-1 with TRBJ2-3, with a weak D call TRBD2 (5 bases). The CDR3 extends over 14 amino acids. Trimming left V 2 bases short and J 5 bases short, with 12 bases between. CDR1 SGHRS and CDR2 YFSETQ come from the germline V gene.

This chain uses TRBV7-3 with TRBJ2-5; D not resolved. Germline V CDR1 and CDR2: SGHTA, FQGTGA. V dropped 5 bases and J dropped 1 base, with 11 bases sitting between them. The CDR3 contains 14 residues. The CDR3 here is CASSPAGSQETQYF. CDR3 DNA sequence: TGTGCCAGCAGCCCCGCTGGTTCCCAAGAGACCCAGTACTTC.

The chain carries TRBV7-3 and TRBJ1-1; D is unclear. The germline V gene encodes CDR1 SGHTA and CDR2 FQGTGA. The CDR3 spans 15 residues. V lost 2 bases and J 6 bases, leaving 16 bases between the germline ends. The CDR3 sequence is CASSLALGSGAEAFF. The CDR3 DNA is TGTGCCAGCAGCTTAGCTTTAGGGTCGGGCGCTGAAGCTTTCTTT.

V is TRBV27 and J is TRBJ2-1, with 8 bases lining up with TRBD1. In germline, CDR1 is MNHEY, CDR2 SMNVEV (reference sequence). The CDR3 length is 14 residues. J lost 3 bases, V lost 8 bases, and 6 bases had no gene match. CDR3 residues: CASGTGGYYNEQFF. The DNA of the CDR3 is TGTGCCAGCGGAACAGGGGGGTACTACAATGAGCAGTTCTTC.

The chain combines TRBV19 with TRBJ2-1; D gene ambiguous. The CDR3 is 13 amino acids. CDR1 LNHDA and CDR2 SQIVND come from the germline V gene (reference sequence). The V and J ends lost 3 bases and 6 bases respectively, with 9 bases between them. The CDR3 protein is CASSIASANEQFF. The CDR3 DNA follows: TGTGCCAGTAGTATCGCCTCCGCCAATGAGCAGTTCTTC.

The chain has TRBV23-1 and TRBJ1-1, with D tentatively TRBD1 (5 bases). TRBV23-1 is known as an ORF, though its function is uncertain. The CDR3 sequence is 18 residues long. V was cut by 0 bases and J by 4 bases, with 21 bases left in between. The CDR3 DNA reads TGCGCCAGCAGTCAATCGCGGGGGAGAATCGGACCGCTCACTGAAGCTTTCTTT. Residues: CASSQSRGRIGPLTEAFF.

Only a few counts were recorded for this clone. The gene calls are TRBV7-2 and TRBJ1-2; D ambiguous. The CDR3 loop spans 16 amino acids. V lost 3 bases and J lost 3, with 17 bases in between. The germline CDR1 and CDR2 sequences are SGHTA and FQGNSA. CDR3 nucleotides: TGTGCCAGCAGCTTTACCCCTTTCCAGGCGCACTATGGCTACACCTTC. Translating it yields CASSFTPFQAHYGYTF.

The rearrangement uses TRBV7-6 and TRBJ2-3, with 9 nucleotides matching TRBD2. The CDR3 consists of 17 residues. V was pared by 1 base and J by 2 bases, with 7 bases of the junction left unmatched. Germline-derived CDR1 and CDR2 are SGHVS and FNYEAQ. The CDR3 DNA reads as TGTGCCAGCAGCTTAGAGGCCGGACTAGCGACCACAGATACGCAGTATTTT. This translates into CASSLEAGLATTDTQYF.

This clone was observed a few times. In nucleotides, the CDR3 is TGTGCCAGCAGCCAAGCCGAAGGGGCGGCTGGAAACACCATATATTTT. This translates into CASSQAEGAAGNTIYF. The chain is built from TRBV4-2 and TRBJ1-3; D may be TRBD1 (5 bases). CDR1 LGHNA and CDR2 YNFKEQ come from the germline V gene. Trimming stripped 1 base from V and 2 bases from J, with 12 bases between. The CDR3 extends over 16 amino acids.

The chain uses TRBV6-1 and TRBJ1-6; unclear D gene. This CDR3 has 15 residues. Germline-derived CDR1 and CDR2 are MNHNS and SASEGT. V gave up 4 bases and J gave up 0 bases, with 7 bases separating them. The DNA for the CDR3 is TGTGCCAGCAGTGGGTGGAGCTCCTATAATTCACCCCTCCACTTT. This sequence encodes CASSGWSSYNSPLHF.

This chain connects TRBV29-1 to TRBJ2-7, with a tentative D call TRBD1 (6 bases). The CDR3 is made up of 13 amino acids. Germline assignment: CDR1 SQVTM and CDR2 ANQGSEA. V was cut by 0 bases and J by 5 bases, with 11 bases left in between. The CDR3 sequence: CSVEEGAYHEQYF. CDR3 DNA: TGCAGCGTTGAAGAGGGGGCGTATCACGAGCAGTACTTC.